The T cell receptor beta chain under discussion was sequenced for a study of cytomegalovirus exposure and HLA in healthy donors. V was clipped by 10 bases and J by 0 bases; unmatched bases: 3. Germline CDR1 and CDR2: LNHDA and SQIVND (reference sequence). The length of the CDR3 is 13 residues. In the PCR, 60 Vbeta and 13 Jbeta primers were used. Only in-frame clones appear in the TCRdb table, and some are missing; sequencing was by immunoSEQ multiplex PCR. This sample has about 160,000 clones, with 75% to 90% found just once. This sequence was found in a woman younger than 35 in good health and CMV-seronegative. The sample comprised PBMCs. The chain employs TRBV19 and TRBJ1-3; TRBD1 matches at 7 bases. The CDR3 loop reads CAMGTVSGNTIYF. CDR3 nucleotide sequence: TGTGCCATGGGGACAGTCTCTGGAAACACCATATATTTT.